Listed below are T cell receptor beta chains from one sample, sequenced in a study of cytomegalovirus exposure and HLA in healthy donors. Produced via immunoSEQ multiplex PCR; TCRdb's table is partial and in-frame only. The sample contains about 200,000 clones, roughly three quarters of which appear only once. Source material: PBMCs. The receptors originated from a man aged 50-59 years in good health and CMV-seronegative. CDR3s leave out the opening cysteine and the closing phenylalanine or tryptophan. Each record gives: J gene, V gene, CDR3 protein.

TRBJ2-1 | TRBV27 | ASSLRWLAGTYNEQF
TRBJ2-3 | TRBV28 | ASSWDSSTDTQY
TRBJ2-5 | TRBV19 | ASSIQGETQY
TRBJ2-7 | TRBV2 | ASNLDRTSYEQY
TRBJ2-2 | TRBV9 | ASSPRLAGELF
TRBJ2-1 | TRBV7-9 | ASSLILAGINEQF
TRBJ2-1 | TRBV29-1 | SVEPAGARNEQF
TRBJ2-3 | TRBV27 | ASSMTGTSGSTDTQY
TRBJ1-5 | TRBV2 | ASSGSGTVSNQPQH
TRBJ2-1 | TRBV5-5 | ASSFGLQYNEQF
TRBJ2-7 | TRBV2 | ASTGEAGGTHEQY
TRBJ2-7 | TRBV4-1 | ASSQEGTGSSYEQY
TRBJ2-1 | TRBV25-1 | ASSDLRGGSYNEQF
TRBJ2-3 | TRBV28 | ASSLSSGSFPTDTQY
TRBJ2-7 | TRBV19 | ASTGTGAYEQY
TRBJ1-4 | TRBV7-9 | ASSLDRSNEKLF
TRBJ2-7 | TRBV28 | ASSLGGSRYEQY
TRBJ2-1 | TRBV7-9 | ASSSRGAGGHEQF
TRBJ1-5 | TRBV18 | ASSSNPGQAHSNQPQH
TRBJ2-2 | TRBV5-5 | ASSLFRLSNTGELF
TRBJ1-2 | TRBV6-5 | ASSSAGGVNYGYT
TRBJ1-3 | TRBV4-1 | ASSQTIDARGRRGGNTIY
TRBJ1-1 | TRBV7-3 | ASSLNSGATEAF
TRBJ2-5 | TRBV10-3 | AISPRQGGQETQY
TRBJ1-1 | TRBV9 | ASSEGQGLTEAF
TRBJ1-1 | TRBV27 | ASSLGGVNTEAF
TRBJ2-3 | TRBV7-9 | ASSPGLAGSTDTQY
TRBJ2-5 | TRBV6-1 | ASAGGQETQY
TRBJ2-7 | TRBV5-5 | ASSLYSETDEQY
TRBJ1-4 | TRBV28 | ASSLYSEKLF
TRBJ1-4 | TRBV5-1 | ASSPNRVLNEKLF
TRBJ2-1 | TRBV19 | ASSISYYSYNEQF
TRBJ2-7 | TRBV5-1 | ASSSDRALLREQY
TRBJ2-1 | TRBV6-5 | ASGRGTSSYNEQF
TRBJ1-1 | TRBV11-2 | ASSFEGAGTEAF